The clone carrying this T cell receptor beta chain has a handful of counts. Its antigen remains unidentified. The junction departs from germline at one end; a sequencing error may be responsible. TCRdb re-analysed the reads in MiXCR, keeping a single row per CDR3 protein. The sample lists about 63,000 distinct CDR3 sequences; 20% to 25% were seen once. The data were obtained in a study of T cell repertoires in cytomegalovirus infection. Background on the study: The authors used CMV epitopes that were HLA-C-restricted (recently identified) and HLA-B-restricted (well studied). Matching HLA type and CMV infection were both indicated by public TCR beta signatures. Regarding the study as a whole: The study identified carriers of CMV plus the relevant HLA from cumulative public TCR beta family frequency. HLA-C-restricted, CMV-specific TCR beta clonotypes were dominant ex vivo.

The specimen was CD8+ T cells from cultured PBMCs, collected from culture after CMV antigen stimulation. The TCR originated in a human donor in good health (CMV status not recorded). Some clones in this sample may be carry-over from other donors' samples.

CDR3 coding DNA: TGCGCCAGCACCCCCCGCGGGGCCGGGAGAATGGGTTTTTTT. Amino acids: CASTPRGAGRMGFF. The chain uses TRBV5-1 and TRBJ1-1, with a tentative D call TRBD1 (5 bases). The length of the CDR3 is 14 residues. The germline V gene encodes CDR1 SGHRS and CDR2 YFSETQ.